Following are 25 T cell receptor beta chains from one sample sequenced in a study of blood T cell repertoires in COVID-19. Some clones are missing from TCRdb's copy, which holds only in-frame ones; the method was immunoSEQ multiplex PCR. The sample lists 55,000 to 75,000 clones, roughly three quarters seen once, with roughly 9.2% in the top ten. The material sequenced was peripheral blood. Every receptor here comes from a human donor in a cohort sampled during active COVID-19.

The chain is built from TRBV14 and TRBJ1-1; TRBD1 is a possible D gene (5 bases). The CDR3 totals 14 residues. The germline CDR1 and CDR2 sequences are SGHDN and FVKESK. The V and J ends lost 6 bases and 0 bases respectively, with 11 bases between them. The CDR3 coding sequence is TGTGCCAGCAGTATGCCAGGGATGAACACTGAAGCTTTCTTT. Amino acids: CASSMPGMNTEAFF.

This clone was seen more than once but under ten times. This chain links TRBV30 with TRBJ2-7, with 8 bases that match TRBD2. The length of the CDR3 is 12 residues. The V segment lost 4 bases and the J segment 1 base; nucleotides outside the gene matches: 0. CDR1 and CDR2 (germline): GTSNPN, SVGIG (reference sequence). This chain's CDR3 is CAWTSGSYEQYF. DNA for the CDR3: TGTGCCTGGACTAGCGGGTCCTACGAGCAGTACTTC. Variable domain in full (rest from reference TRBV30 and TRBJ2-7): SQTIHQWPATLVQPVGSPLSLECTVEGTSNPNLYWYRQAAGRGLQLLFYSVGIGQISSEVPQNLSASRPQDRQFILSSKKLLLSDSGFYLCAWTSGSYEQYFGPGTRLTVT.

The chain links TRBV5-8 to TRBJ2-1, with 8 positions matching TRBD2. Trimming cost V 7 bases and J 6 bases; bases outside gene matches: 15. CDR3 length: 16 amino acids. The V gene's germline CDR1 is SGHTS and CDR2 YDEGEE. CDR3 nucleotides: TGTGCCAGCTGCGACATAAGGGCGGGAGGTACCAATGAGCAGTTCTTC. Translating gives CASCDIRAGGTNEQFF. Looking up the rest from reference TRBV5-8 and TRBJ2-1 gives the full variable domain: EAGVTQSPTHLIKTRGQQATLRCSPISGHTSVYWYQQALGLGLQFLLWYDEGEERNRGNFPPRFSGRQFPNYSSELNVNALELEDSALYLCASCDIRAGGTNEQFFGPGTRLTVL.

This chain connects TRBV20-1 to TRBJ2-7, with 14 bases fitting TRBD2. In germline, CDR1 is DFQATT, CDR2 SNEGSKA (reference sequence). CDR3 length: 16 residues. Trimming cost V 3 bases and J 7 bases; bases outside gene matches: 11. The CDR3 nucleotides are TGCAGTGCTAGTAGCCCAGGACTAGCGGGAGGAGTTGAGCAGTACTTC. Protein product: CSASSPGLAGGVEQYF.

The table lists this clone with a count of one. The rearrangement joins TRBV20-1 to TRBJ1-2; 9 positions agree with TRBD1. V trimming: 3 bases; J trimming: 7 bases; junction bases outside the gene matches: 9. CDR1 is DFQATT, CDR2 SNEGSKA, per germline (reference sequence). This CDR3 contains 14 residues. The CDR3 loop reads CSASAGDRVTGYTF. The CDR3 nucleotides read TGCAGTGCTAGTGCCGGGGACAGGGTAACTGGCTACACCTTC.

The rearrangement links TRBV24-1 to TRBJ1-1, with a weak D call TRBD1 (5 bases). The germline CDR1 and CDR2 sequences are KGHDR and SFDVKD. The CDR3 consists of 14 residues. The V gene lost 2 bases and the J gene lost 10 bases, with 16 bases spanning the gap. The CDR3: CATSDSSGVLGAFF. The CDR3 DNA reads TGTGCCACCAGTGATTCCTCGGGGGTGCTAGGAGCTTTCTTT.

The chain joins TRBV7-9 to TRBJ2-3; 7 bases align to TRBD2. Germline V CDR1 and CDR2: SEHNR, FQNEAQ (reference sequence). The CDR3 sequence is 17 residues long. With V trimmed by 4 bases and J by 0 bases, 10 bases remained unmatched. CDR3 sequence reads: CASSSALAERSTDTQYF. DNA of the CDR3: TGTGCCAGCAGCTCCGCCCTAGCGGAGAGGAGCACAGATACGCAGTATTTT. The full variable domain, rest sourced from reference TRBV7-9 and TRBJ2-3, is DTGVSQNPRHKITKRGQNVTFRCDPISEHNRLYWYRQTLGQGPEFLTYFQNEAQLEKSRLLSDRFSAERPKGSFSTLEIQRTEQGDSAMYLCASSSALAERSTDTQYFGPGTRLTVL.

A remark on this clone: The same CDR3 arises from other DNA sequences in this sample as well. This CDR3 is CASSLSQMNTEAFF. As DNA, the CDR3 is TGCGCCAGCAGCTTGTCTCAGATGAACACTGAAGCTTTCTTT. This chain connects TRBV5-1 to TRBJ1-1, with D unclear. The V end lost 1 base, the J end lost 0 bases, and 7 bases lay between the germline ends. This CDR3 has 14 amino acids. In germline, CDR1 is SGHRS, CDR2 YFSETQ.

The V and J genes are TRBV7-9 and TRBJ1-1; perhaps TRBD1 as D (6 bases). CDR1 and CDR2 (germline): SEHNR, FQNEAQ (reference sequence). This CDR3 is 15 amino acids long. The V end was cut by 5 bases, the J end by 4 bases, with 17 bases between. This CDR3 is CASSPEQGRVTEAFF. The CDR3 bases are TGTGCCAGCAGCCCCGAACAGGGAAGGGTCACTGAAGCTTTCTTT.

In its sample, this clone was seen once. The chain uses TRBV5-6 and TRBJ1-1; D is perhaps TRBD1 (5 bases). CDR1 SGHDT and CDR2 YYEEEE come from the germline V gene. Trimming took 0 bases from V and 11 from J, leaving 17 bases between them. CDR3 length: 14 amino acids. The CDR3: CASSLALGLVSAFF. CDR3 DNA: TGTGCCAGCAGCTTGGCCCTGGGACTGGTCTCTGCTTTCTTT. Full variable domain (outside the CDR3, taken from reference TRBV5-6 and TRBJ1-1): DAGVTQSPTHLIKTRGQQVTLRCSPKSGHDTVSWYQQALGQGPQFIFQYYEEEERQRGNFPDRFSGHQFPNYSSELNVNALLLGDSALYLCASSLALGLVSAFFGQGTRLTVV.

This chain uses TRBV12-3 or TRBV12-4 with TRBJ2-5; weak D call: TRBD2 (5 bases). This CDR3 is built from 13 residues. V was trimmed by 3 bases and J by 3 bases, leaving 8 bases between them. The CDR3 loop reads CASSLVGKETQYF. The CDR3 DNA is TGTGCCAGCAGTTTGGTCGGGAAAGAGACCCAGTACTTC.

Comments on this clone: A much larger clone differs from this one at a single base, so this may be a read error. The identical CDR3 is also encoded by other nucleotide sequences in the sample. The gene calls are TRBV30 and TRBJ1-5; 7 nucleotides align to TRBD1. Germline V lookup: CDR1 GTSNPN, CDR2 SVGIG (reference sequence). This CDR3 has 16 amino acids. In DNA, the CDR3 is TGTGCCTGGAGCTACACCAGGGGGTCTAGCAATCAGCCTCAGCATTTT. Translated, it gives CAWSYTRGSSNQPQHF.

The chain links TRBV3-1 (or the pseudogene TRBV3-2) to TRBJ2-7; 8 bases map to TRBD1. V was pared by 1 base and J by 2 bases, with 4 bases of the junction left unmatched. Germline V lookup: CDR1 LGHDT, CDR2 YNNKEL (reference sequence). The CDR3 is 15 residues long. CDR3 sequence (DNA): TGTGCCAGCAGCCAAGCCACGGACAGGGCCTACGAGCAGTACTTC. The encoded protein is CASSQATDRAYEQYF.

The CDR3 loop is CAEADRSGEQYF. For the CDR3, the DNA is TGTGCCGAAGCGGACAGGTCCGGCGAGCAGTACTTC. The J gene is TRBJ2-7, the V gene TRBV28; TRBD1 agrees at 7 bases. The germline V gene has CDR1 MDHEN and CDR2 SYDVKM. Trimming cost V 11 bases and J 6 bases; bases outside gene matches: 10. CDR3 length equals 12 residues.

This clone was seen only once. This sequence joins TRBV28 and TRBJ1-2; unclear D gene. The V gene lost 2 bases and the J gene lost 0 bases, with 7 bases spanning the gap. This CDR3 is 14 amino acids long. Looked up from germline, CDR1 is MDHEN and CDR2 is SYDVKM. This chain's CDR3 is CASSLIPANYGYTF. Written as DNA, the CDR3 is TGTGCCAGCAGTTTAATCCCAGCTAACTATGGCTACACCTTC.

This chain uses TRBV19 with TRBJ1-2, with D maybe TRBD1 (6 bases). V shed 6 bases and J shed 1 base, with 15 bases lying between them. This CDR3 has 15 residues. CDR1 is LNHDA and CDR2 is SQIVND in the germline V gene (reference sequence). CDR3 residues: CASRTSGVNNYGYTF. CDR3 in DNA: TGTGCCAGTAGGACCTCAGGGGTTAATAACTATGGCTACACCTTC.

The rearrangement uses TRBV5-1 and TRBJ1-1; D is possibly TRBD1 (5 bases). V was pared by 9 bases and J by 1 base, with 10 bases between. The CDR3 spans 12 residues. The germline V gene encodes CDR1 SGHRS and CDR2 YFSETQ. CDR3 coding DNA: TGCGCCACCCAGGGCTCGAACACTGAAGCTTTCTTT. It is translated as CATQGSNTEAFF.

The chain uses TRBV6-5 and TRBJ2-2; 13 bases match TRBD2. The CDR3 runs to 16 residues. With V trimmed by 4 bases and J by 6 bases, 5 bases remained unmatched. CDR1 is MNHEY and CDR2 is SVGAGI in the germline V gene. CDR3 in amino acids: CASSFGLAGVSGELFF. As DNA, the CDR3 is TGTGCCAGCAGTTTCGGACTAGCGGGAGTATCCGGGGAGCTGTTTTTT.

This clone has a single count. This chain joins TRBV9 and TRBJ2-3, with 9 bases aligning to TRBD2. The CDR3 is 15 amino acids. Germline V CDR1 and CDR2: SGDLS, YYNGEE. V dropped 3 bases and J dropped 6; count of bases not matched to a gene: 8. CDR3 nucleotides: TGTGCCAGCAGCGAAGCGGGAGGTTCCACCGATACGCAGTATTTT. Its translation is CASSEAGGSTDTQYF.

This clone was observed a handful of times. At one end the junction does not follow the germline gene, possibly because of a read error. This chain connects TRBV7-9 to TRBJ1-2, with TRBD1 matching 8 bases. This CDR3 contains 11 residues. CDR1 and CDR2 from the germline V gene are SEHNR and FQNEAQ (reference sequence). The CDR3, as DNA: TGTGCCAGCAGCTTAACCGAGACAGGGGTCTTC. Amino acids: CASSLTETGVF.

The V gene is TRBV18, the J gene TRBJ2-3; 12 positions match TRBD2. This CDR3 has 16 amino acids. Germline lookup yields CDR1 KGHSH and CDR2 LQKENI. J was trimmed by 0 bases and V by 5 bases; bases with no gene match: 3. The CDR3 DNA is TGTGCCAGCTCAATTGGACTAGCGGGAAGCACAGATACGCAGTATTTT. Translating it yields CASSIGLAGSTDTQYF.

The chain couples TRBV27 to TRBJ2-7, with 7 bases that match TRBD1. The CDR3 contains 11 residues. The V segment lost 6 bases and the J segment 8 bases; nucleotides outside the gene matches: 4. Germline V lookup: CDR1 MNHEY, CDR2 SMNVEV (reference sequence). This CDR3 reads CASRARGKQYF. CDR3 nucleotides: TGTGCCAGCAGAGCCAGGGGGAAGCAGTACTTC.

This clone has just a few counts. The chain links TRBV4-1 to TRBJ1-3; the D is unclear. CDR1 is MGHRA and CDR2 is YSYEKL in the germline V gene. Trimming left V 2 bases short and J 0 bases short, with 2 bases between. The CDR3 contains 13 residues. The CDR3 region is CASSQLSGNTIYF. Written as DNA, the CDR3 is TGCGCCAGCAGCCAACTCTCTGGAAACACCATATATTTT.

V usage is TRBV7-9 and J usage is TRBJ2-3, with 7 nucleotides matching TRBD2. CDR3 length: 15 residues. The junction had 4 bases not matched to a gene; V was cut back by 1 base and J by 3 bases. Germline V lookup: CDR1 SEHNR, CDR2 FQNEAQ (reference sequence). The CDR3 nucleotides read TGTGCCAGCAGCTTAGGGACTAGTGTGACAGATACGCAGTATTTT. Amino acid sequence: CASSLGTSVTDTQYF.

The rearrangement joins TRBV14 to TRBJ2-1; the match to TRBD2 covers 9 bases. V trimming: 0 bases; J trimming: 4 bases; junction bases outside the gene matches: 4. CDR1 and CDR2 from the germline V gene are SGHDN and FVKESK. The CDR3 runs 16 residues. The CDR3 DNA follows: TGTGCCAGCAGCCAAGACAGACTAGCGGAATACAATGAGCAGTTCTTC. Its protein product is CASSQDRLAEYNEQFF.